These T cell receptor beta chains were read from a single sample in a study of metastatic and nonmetastatic thyroid tumors. TCRdb ran MiXCR on the PCR reads. The data contain around 7,100 clones, approximately 32% of them singletons. The specimen was tumor tissue. The receptors were sampled from a female donor with papillary thyroid cancer or a benign thyroid nodule (not recorded which). Some clones in this sample may be carry-over from other donors' samples. CDR3s include the opening cysteine and the closing phenylalanine or tryptophan. D genes are given only for firm matches. Size is omitted from some rows. Given values are once, few, many or a class for expanded clones.

>few|TRBJ2-7|TRBV12-3/TRBV12-4|13|-
CASIGGSHEEQYF
TGTGCCAGCATTGGAGGTTCCCATGAAGAGCAGTACTTC
>few|TRBJ2-2|TRBV6-1|15|TRBD2
CASRPGGRDTGELFF
TGTGCCAGCAGGCCGGGGGGGCGGGACACCGGGGAGCTGTTTTTT
>many|TRBJ2-3|TRBV5-1|14|-
CASSLSRDEDTQYF
TGCGCCAGCAGCTTGTCCAGGGACGAGGATACGCAGTATTTT
>few|TRBJ2-7|TRBV6-5|14|-
CASSFGQFPYEQYF
TGTGCCAGCAGTTTTGGACAATTCCCCTACGAGCAGTACTTC
>many|TRBJ2-6|TRBV2|16|TRBD1
CASMAGGASGANVLTF
TGTGCCAGCATGGCAGGGGGCGCTTCTGGGGCCAACGTCCTGACTTTC
>-|TRBJ1-5|TRBV20-1|11|-
CSVVGNQPQHF
TGCAGTGTTGTAGGCAATCAGCCCCAGCATTTT
>-|TRBJ2-4|TRBV6-1|13|TRBD2
CASRQGLAGVQYF
TGTGCCAGCAGGCAGGGACTAGCGGGAGTTCAGTACTTC
>-|TRBJ1-5|TRBV11-2|17|-
CASSLFAGSRVGQPQHF
TGTGCCAGCAGCTTATTTGCAGGGTCTAGGGTTGGTCAGCCCCAGCATTTT
>-|TRBJ1-2|TRBV28|13|TRBD1
CASRRDRLDGYTF
TGTGCCAGCCGCCGGGACAGACTAGATGGCTACACCTTC
>-|TRBJ2-7|TRBV20-1|16|-
CSACPRMYSYSYEQYF
TGCAGTGCTTGCCCCCGTATGTATTCGTACTCCTACGAGCAGTACTTC
>-|TRBJ2-3|TRBV6-4|15|TRBD1
CVSSMTWDSIDTQYF
TGTGTCAGCAGTATGACATGGGACAGCATAGATACGCAATATTTT
>many|TRBJ2-7|TRBV20-1|12|-
CSVPTDGYEQYF
TGCAGTGTCCCGACGGATGGATACGAGCAGTACTTC
>-|TRBJ1-5|TRBV2|14|-
CASRHQAHNQPQHF
TGTGCCAGCAGGCATCAGGCGCACAATCAGCCCCAGCATTTT
>-|TRBJ2-1|TRBV11-2|12|TRBD2
CASSFLAGLQFF
TGTGCCAGCAGCTTTTTAGCGGGGCTGCAGTTCTTC
>-|TRBJ2-7|TRBV20-1|15|-
CSSRKGLSAAYEQYF
TGCAGTTCTAGAAAAGGACTATCGGCTGCCTACGAGCAGTACTTC
>many|TRBJ2-6|TRBV29-1|16|-
CSVGGGRGTGANVLTF
TGCAGCGTTGGAGGAGGTCGGGGAACTGGGGCCAACGTCCTGACTTTC
>-|TRBJ2-1|TRBV27|15|-
CASSLSSGSYNEQFF
TGTGCCAGCAGTTTATCATCCGGAAGCTACAATGAGCAGTTCTTC
>-|TRBJ1-5|TRBV20-1|13|-
CNADTDSNQPQHF
TGCAATGCCGACACTGATAGCAATCAGCCCCAGCATTTT
>many|TRBJ2-5|TRBV7-7|14|-
CASSLGPDQETQYF
TGTGCTAGCAGCTTAGGCCCAGACCAAGAGACCCAGTACTTC
>few|TRBJ2-1|TRBV6-1|14|TRBD2
CASSDASGGDEQFF
TGTGCCAGCAGTGACGCTAGCGGGGGGGATGAGCAGTTCTTC
>-|TRBJ2-3|TRBV11-2|16|-
CASSSPGGWSTDTQYF
TGTGCCAGCAGTTCCCCCGGCGGGTGGAGCACAGATACGCAGTATTTT
>-|TRBJ2-7|TRBV12-3/TRBV12-4|15|TRBD1
CASSSLGQGWYEQYF
TGTGCCAGCAGTTCCCTTGGACAGGGATGGTACGAGCAGTACTTC
>few|TRBJ2-7|TRBV20-1|15|-
CSARVMGGYQREQYF
TGCAGTGCTAGAGTGATGGGCGGGTATCAGCGAGAGCAGTACTTC
>medium-sized|TRBJ2-1|TRBV19|14|TRBD1
CASSMGQGDNEQFF
TGTGCCAGTAGTATGGGACAGGGGGACAATGAGCAGTTCTTC
>-|TRBJ2-1|TRBV30|11|TRBD2
CAWGLVHEQFF
TGTGCCTGGGGACTAGTACATGAGCAGTTCTTC
>-|TRBJ1-4|TRBV20-1|15|-
CSAPNPGASNEKLFF
TGCAGTGCACCTAACCCCGGGGCCTCTAATGAAAAACTGTTTTTT
>medium-sized|TRBJ2-7|TRBV12-3/TRBV12-4|14|-
CASSLDSRPYEQYF
TGTGCCAGCAGTTTAGACTCAAGGCCCTACGAGCAGTACTTC
>many|TRBJ2-1|TRBV20-1|15|-
CSARDGRLGGNEQFF
TGCAGTGCTAGAGATGGGAGACTAGGTGGCAATGAGCAGTTCTTC
>-|TRBJ1-2|TRBV19|12|-
CASSSRQYGYTF
TGTGCCAGTAGTTCCAGACAGTACGGCTACACCTTC
>medium-sized|TRBJ2-1|TRBV12-3/TRBV12-4|13|-
CASSGQTGHEQFF
TGTGCCAGCAGTGGTCAGACAGGTCATGAGCAGTTCTTC
>many|TRBJ1-1|TRBV20-1|16|TRBD1
CSARDPQGASNTEAFF
TGCAGTGCTAGAGATCCCCAGGGGGCTAGTAACACTGAAGCTTTCTTT
>-|TRBJ2-7|TRBV6-4|8|-
CARIELPF
TGTGCCCGCATCGAGCTCCCTTTC
>-|TRBJ2-1|TRBV6-2/TRBV6-3|11|-
CASGYVNEQFF
TGTGCCAGCGGCTACGTAAATGAGCAGTTCTTC
>medium-sized|TRBJ2-5|TRBV10-2|14|-
CASRTGGLQETQYF
TGCGCCAGCAGGACGGGGGGCTTACAAGAGACCCAGTACTTC
>many|TRBJ2-1|TRBV9|14|TRBD1
CASSVDQTGNEQFF
TGTGCCAGCAGCGTAGACCAGACAGGGAACGAGCAGTTCTTC
>-|TRBJ2-7|TRBV10-1|14|-
CASSDGEGGSEQYF
TGCGCCAGCAGTGACGGTGAGGGAGGATCCGAGCAGTACTTC
>-|TRBJ1-5|TRBV20-1|14|TRBD1
CSASVGQDNQPQHF
TGCAGTGCTAGCGTTGGACAGGACAATCAGCCCCAGCATTTT
>-|TRBJ2-7|TRBV5-1|15|TRBD2
CASSPGLAGEYEQYF
TGCGCCAGCAGCCCCGGACTAGCGGGAGAATACGAGCAGTACTTC
>medium-sized|TRBJ2-7|TRBV7-2|14|TRBD2
CASSRGTSGYEQYF
TGTGCCAGCAGCCGCGGGACTAGCGGATACGAGCAGTACTTC
>-|TRBJ2-3|TRBV12-3/TRBV12-4|15|-
CASRYTGLGTDTQYF
TGTGCCAGCAGGTATACAGGGTTAGGCACAGATACGCAGTATTTT
>medium-sized|TRBJ2-1|TRBV27|14|TRBD2
CASSLSMWGDYQFF
TGTGCCAGCAGTTTATCGATGTGGGGGGACTATCAGTTCTTC
>medium-sized|TRBJ1-5|TRBV6-1|15|TRBD1
CASSKTGTGTQPQHF
TGTGCCAGCAGTAAAACCGGGACAGGGACCCAGCCCCAGCATTTT
>-|TRBJ1-1|TRBV18|14|-
CASSPRDGAAEAFF
TGTGCCAGCTCACCAAGGGATGGAGCGGCTGAAGCTTTCTTT
>-|TRBJ2-2|TRBV6-1|15|-
CASSEAGVDTGELFF
TGTGCCAGCAGTGAAGCTGGGGTAGACACCGGGGAGCTGTTTTTT
>many|TRBJ2-1|TRBV7-2|14|-
CASSLAQVDNEQFF
TGTGCCAGCAGCTTAGCGCAGGTCGACAATGAGCAGTTCTTC
>-|TRBJ2-3|TRBV11-2|13|-
CASSPGATDTQYF
TGTGCCAGCAGCCCAGGGGCCACAGATACGCAGTATTTT
>-|TRBJ1-1|TRBV12-3/TRBV12-4|11|-
CATRRGAEAFF
TGTGCCACCCGCAGGGGCGCTGAAGCTTTCTTT
>medium-sized|TRBJ2-6|TRBV12-5|18|TRBD1
CASGLEFPGGPGANVLTF
TGTGCTAGTGGTTTGGAATTTCCAGGGGGCCCTGGGGCCAACGTCCTGACTTTC
>-|TRBJ2-7|TRBV28|14|TRBD1
CASGTGAPSYEQYF
TGTGCCAGCGGGACAGGGGCCCCCTCCTACGAGCAGTACTTC
>many|TRBJ2-2|TRBV5-4|15|-
CASSPDSLDTGELFF
TGTGCCAGCAGCCCGGACAGTCTAGACACCGGGGAGCTGTTTTTT
>-|TRBJ2-1|TRBV12-3/TRBV12-4|15|TRBD2
CASTPGGGAYNEQFF
TGTGCCAGCACCCCGGGAGGCGGGGCCTACAATGAGCAGTTCTTC